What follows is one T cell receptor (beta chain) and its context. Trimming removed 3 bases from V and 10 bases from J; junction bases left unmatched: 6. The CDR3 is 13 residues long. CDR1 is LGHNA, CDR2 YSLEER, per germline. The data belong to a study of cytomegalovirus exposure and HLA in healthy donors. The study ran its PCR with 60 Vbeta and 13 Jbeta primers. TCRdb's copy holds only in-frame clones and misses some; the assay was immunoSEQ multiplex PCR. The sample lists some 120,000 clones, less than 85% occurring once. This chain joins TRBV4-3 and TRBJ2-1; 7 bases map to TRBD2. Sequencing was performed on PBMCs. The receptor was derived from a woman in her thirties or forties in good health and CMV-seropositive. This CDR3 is CASSQKRGAEQFF. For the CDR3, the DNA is TGCGCCAGCAGCCAGAAGCGGGGCGCCGAGCAGTTCTTC.